This TCR beta chain emerged from a study of blood T cell repertoires in COVID-19. This clone was recorded a few times. Measured with immunoSEQ multiplex PCR; TCRdb has only the in-frame clones, and not every one. Altogether some 140,000 clones are present, around 82% being singletons, with the ten largest covering under 5.5%. V trimming: 7 bases; J trimming: 8 bases; junction bases outside the gene matches: 7. Germline CDR1 reads SGHDT; CDR2 reads YYEEEE. The CDR3 length is 15 residues. This chain joins TRBV5-6 and TRBJ2-1; 15 nucleotides line up with TRBD2. The material sequenced was PBMCs or T cells enriched from blood (not recorded which). The TCR comes from a man in his forties or fifties with acute COVID-19. The CDR3 DNA sequence: TGTGCCAGCGGGGGACTAGCGGGAGGTGAAGATGAGCAGTTCTTC. Protein sequence: CASGGLAGGEDEQFF. Variable domain in full (rest from reference TRBV5-6 and TRBJ2-1): DAGVTQSPTHLIKTRGQQVTLRCSPKSGHDTVSWYQQALGQGPQFIFQYYEEEERQRGNFPDRFSGHQFPNYSSELNVNALLLGDSALYLCASGGLAGGEDEQFFGPGTRLTVL.